The TCR beta chain described here comes from a study of T cell changes during pregnancy in multiple sclerosis. Method: immunoSEQ multiplex PCR; TCRdb's copy keeps in-frame clones and lacks some. The sample consists of tens of thousands of clones, approximately 90% of them appearing once. The germline V gene encodes CDR1 LGHNA and CDR2 YSLEER. V was trimmed by 1 base and J by 7 bases, leaving 11 bases between them. The CDR3 spans 15 residues. The V and J genes are TRBV4-3 and TRBJ1-6; tentative D call: TRBD1 (6 bases). Here the sequenced sample was CD4+ T cells from peripheral blood mononuclear cells, taken before pregnancy. The sequence was obtained from a female donor with multiple sclerosis, enrolled in a pregnancy study. In DNA, the CDR3 is TGCGCCAGCAGCCAAGCGGACAGTAAGAATTCACCCCTCCACTTT. Translation gives CASSQADSKNSPLHF.